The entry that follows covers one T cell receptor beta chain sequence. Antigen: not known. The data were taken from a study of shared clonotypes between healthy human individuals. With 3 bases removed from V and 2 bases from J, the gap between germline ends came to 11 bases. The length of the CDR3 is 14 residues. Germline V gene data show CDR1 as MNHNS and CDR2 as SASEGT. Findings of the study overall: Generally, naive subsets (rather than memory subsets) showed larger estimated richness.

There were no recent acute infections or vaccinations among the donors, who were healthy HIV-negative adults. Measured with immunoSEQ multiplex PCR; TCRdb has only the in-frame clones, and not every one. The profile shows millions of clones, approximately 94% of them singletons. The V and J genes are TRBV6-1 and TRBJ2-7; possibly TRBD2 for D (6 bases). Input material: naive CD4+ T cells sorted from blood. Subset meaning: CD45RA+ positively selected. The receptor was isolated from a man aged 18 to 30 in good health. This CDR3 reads CASSDLADTYEQYF. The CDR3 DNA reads TGTGCCAGCAGTGATTTAGCGGATACCTACGAGCAGTACTTC.